The 3 T cell receptor beta chains below come from one sample, sequenced in a study of blood T cell repertoires in COVID-19. Assay: immunoSEQ multiplex PCR; the TCRdb copy retains only in-frame clones and omits some. The table has some 100,000 clones, nearly 85% seen once. The sample comprised peripheral blood. The receptors come from a woman in her forties or fifties with acute or convalescent COVID-19.

The chain links TRBV9 to TRBJ2-7; no firm D call. Trimming shortened V by 0 bases and J by 3 bases, and 4 bases separated the two germline ends. The CDR3 totals 12 residues. The V gene's germline CDR1 is SGDLS and CDR2 YYNGEE. CDR3 sequence reads: CASSVDNYEQYF. CDR3 coding DNA: TGTGCCAGCAGCGTAGACAACTACGAGCAGTACTTC.

The chain links TRBV30 to TRBJ1-5, with 12 bases aligning to TRBD1. This CDR3 spans 20 amino acids. Per the germline V gene, CDR1 is GTSNPN and CDR2 is SVGIG (reference sequence). V gave up 3 bases and J gave up 5 bases; unmatched junction bases: 20. CDR3 in DNA: TGTGCCTGGAGCGCCTTCTCCACTATCCGGGACAGGGGGCAGGATCAGCCCCAGCATTTT. Its translation: CAWSAFSTIRDRGQDQPQHF.

This clone was observed a single time. V gene TRBV9 combines with J gene TRBJ1-2; the match to TRBD1 covers 9 bases. Germline CDR1 is SGDLS and CDR2 is YYNGEE. The CDR3 runs to 15 residues. Trimming at V came to 4 bases and at J to 6 bases, leaving 10 bases not matched to a gene. The CDR3 DNA reads as TGTGCCAGCAGCCGGGACAGGGTAGGAGATAATGGCTACACCTTC. Its protein product is CASSRDRVGDNGYTF.